A selection of T cell receptor beta chains follows, all from one sample in a study of lymphopenia after photon versus proton radiotherapy. Sequencing was performed with immunoSEQ multiplex PCR; in TCRdb, only in-frame clones are kept and a portion is missing. The top ten clones hold roughly 50% of a sample with over 4,500 clones, around two thirds of them seen once. The source was peripheral blood, collected from a patient treated with proton-based radiotherapy. The receptors come from a man aged 80 or over with esophageal cancer. CDR3s include the opening cysteine and the closing phenylalanine or tryptophan. D genes are given only for firm matches. Clone size is not always given. Where it is, it says once, few, many or a class for expanded clones.

TRBV2,TRBJ1-4,NA,NA,TGTGCCAGCAGTGTTGCAGGCCCTAATGAAAAACTGTTTTTT,CASSVAGPNEKLFF
TRBV5-5,TRBJ1-3,TRBD1,NA,TGTGCCAGCAGCTCGACAGGGCCCTCTGGAAACACCATATATTTT,CASSSTGPSGNTIYF
TRBV27,TRBJ2-4,NA,NA,TGTGCCAGCAGTTTTGGGGGGGGCCTAAACATTCAGTACTTC,CASSFGGGLNIQYF
TRBV29-1,TRBJ1-2,NA,NA,TGCAGCGTTGAAGCCCTATCGGACACCGGCTACACCTTC,CSVEALSDTGYTF
TRBV7-3,TRBJ1-6,TRBD1,few,TGTGCCAGCAGCATCACCGGGACAGGGATCGTACCCCTCCACTTT,CASSITGTGIVPLHF
TRBV10-3,TRBJ2-5,NA,NA,TGTGCCATCAACCCCTCACAGGGAGACGAGACCCAGTACTTC,CAINPSQGDETQYF
TRBV7-9,TRBJ2-6,TRBD1,NA,TGTGCCAGCAGCGTTGACAGGGCTGGGGCCAACGTCCTGACTTTC,CASSVDRAGANVLTF
TRBV6-5,TRBJ1-2,TRBD1,NA,TGTGCCAGCAGTTCTTCAGGGGGCAGATCCTATGGCTACACCTTC,CASSSSGGRSYGYTF
TRBV30,TRBJ1-3,NA,NA,TGTGCCTGGAGTGTAGGCGGCTCTGGAAACACCATATATTTT,CAWSVGGSGNTIYF
TRBV2,TRBJ2-7,NA,NA,TGTGCCAGCAAAAGGACCGACTGGTACGAGCAGTACTTC,CASKRTDWYEQYF
TRBV5-1,TRBJ2-7,NA,NA,TGCGCCAGCAGCGACATGGGCGAGCAGTACTTC,CASSDMGEQYF
TRBV6-6,TRBJ2-7,NA,NA,TGTGCCAGCAGTTCCACCTACGAGCAGTACTTC,CASSSTYEQYF
TRBV28,TRBJ2-5,NA,NA,TGTGCCAGCCGAATGAGCCACCAAGAGACCCAGTACTTC,CASRMSHQETQYF
TRBV28,TRBJ1-1,TRBD1,few,TGTGCCAGCAGTCAGGGACAGGGGACTGAAGCTTTCTTT,CASSQGQGTEAFF
TRBV15,TRBJ2-1,NA,NA,TGTGCCACCCATCCGGGGGGCACCTACAATGAGCAGTTCTTC,CATHPGGTYNEQFF
TRBV14,TRBJ2-5,NA,NA,TGTGCCAGCAGCCAGGGGGCAACCCAGTACTTC,CASSQGATQYF
TRBV28,TRBJ2-7,NA,NA,TGTGCCAGCAGTTTCCGAAAGGGTTCTGGGCACGAGCAGTACTTC,CASSFRKGSGHEQYF
TRBV6-6,TRBJ1-2,NA,NA,TGTGCCAGCAGCCTCAATGGCTACACCTTC,CASSLNGYTF
TRBV6-5,TRBJ2-7,TRBD1,NA,TGTGCCAGCAGGACAGGGGGACAGGACTCCTACGAGCAGTACTTC,CASRTGGQDSYEQYF
TRBV28,TRBJ2-1,NA,once,TGTGCCAGCAGTTCCGGCCCCCCCTCTGGGCTAAATGAGCAGTTCTTC,CASSSGPPSGLNEQFF
TRBV9,TRBJ2-1,NA,NA,TGTGCCAGCAGCGTCTTTCTTGGGGGTAGCTCCTACAATGAGCAGTTCTTC,CASSVFLGGSSYNEQFF
TRBV7-2,TRBJ2-1,NA,NA,TGTGCCAGCAGCTTAGGGCAGGGTGGGGGATACAATGAGCAGTTCTTC,CASSLGQGGGYNEQFF
TRBV6-5,TRBJ2-7,NA,few,TGTGCCAGCAGTTACTACGGGGGTAACGAGCAGTACTTC,CASSYYGGNEQYF
TRBV10-1,TRBJ2-1,NA,few,TGCGCCAGCAGTGATCCCTACAATGAGCAGTTCTTC,CASSDPYNEQFF
TRBV9,TRBJ1-3,TRBD1,NA,TGTGCCAGCAGCGAGACAGGGGGATCTGGAAACACCATATATTTT,CASSETGGSGNTIYF